The subject of this entry is one TCR beta chain. The data stem from a study of blood T cell repertoires in COVID-19. Across the study: COVID-19 samples, acute and convalescent, were from the United States, Italy and Spain. Sources were T cells, B-cell-depleted T cells, or PBMCs; the material itself was cDNA or gDNA.

In the original workflow: The assay estimated nucleated cells by amplifying reference gene primers. Clones were sequenced by immunoSEQ multiplex PCR, and TCRdb holds only the in-frame ones, with some missing. Clone size and the V and J calls come from that table; the DNA yielded D and trimming. The table lists about 160,000 clones, roughly 86% of them singletons. The CDR3 covers 16 residues. The germline V and J ends were trimmed by 4 bases and 4 bases, with 17 bases remaining between them. Germline V gene sequence: CDR1 MNHEY, CDR2 SVGEGT. The sample was peripheral blood. This clonotype was obtained from a woman aged 60 to 75 who had recovered from COVID-19. The J gene is TRBJ2-1, the V gene TRBV6-2 or TRBV6-3, with D possibly matching TRBD1 (6 bases). The CDR3 DNA sequence: TGTGCCAGCAGTTTACAGGGTTATCCGCCGTACAATGAGCAGTTCTTC. It translates to CASSLQGYPPYNEQFF.